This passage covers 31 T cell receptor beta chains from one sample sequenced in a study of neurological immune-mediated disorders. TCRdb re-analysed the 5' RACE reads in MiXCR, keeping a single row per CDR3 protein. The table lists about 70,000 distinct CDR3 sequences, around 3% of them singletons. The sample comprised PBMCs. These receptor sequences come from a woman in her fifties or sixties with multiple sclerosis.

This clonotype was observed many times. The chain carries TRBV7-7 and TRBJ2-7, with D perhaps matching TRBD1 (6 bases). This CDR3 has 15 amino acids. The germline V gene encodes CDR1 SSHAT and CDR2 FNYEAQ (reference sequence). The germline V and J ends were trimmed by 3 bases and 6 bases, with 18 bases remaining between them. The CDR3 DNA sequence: TGTGCCAGCAGCTTTCCCCGAACCACAGGGCCCGAGCAGTACTTC. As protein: CASSFPRTTGPEQYF. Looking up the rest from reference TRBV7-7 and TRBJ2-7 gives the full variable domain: GAGVSQSPRYKVTKRGQDVTLRCDPISSHATLYWYQQALGQGPEFLTYFNYEAQPDKSGLPSDRFSAERPEGSISTLTIQRTEQRDSAMYRCASSFPRTTGPEQYFGPGTRLTVT.

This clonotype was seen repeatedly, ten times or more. The CDR3 reads CASSFQPQGSLEPQHF. The CDR3 DNA reads TGTGCCAGCAGTTTCCAACCACAGGGTTCCCTGGAGCCCCAGCATTTT. The genes are TRBV6-1 and TRBJ1-5; D is possibly TRBD1 (6 bases). V lost 5 bases to trimming and J lost 8 bases, with 22 bases between them. The CDR3 is 16 residues long. Germline CDR1 reads MNHNS; CDR2 reads SASEGT.

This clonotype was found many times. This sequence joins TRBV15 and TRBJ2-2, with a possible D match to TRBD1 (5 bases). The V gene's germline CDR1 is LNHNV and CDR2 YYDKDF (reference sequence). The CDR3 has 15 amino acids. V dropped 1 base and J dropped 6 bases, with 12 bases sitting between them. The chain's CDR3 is CATSRGRVRSGELFF. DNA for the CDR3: TGTGCCACCAGCAGAGGCAGGGTGAGATCCGGGGAGCTGTTTTTT.

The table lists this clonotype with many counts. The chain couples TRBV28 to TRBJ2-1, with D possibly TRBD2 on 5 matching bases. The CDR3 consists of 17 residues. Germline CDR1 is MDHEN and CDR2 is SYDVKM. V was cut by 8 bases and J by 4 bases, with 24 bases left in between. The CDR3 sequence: CASHEEVIGFGYNEQFF. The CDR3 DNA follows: TGTGCCAGCCATGAGGAGGTTATAGGTTTTGGATACAATGAGCAGTTCTTC.

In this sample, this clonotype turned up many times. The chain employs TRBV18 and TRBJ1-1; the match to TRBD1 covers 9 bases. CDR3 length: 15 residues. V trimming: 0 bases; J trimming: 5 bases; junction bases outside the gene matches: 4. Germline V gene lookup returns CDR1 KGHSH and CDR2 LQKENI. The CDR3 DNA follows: TGTGCCAGCTCACCACCGGGACAGGGAGGTACTGAAGCTTTCTTT. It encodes CASSPPGQGGTEAFF.

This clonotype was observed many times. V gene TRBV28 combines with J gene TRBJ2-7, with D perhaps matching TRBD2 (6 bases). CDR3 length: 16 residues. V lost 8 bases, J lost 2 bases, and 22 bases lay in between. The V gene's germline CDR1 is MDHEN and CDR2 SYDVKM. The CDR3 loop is CASYGSGGGKTYEQYF. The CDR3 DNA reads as TGTGCCAGCTACGGCTCGGGCGGAGGGAAAACCTACGAGCAGTACTTC.

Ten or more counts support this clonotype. CDR3 bases: TGTGCCAGCAGCTTGACTAGCGGCTTTTACACAGATACGCAGTATTTT. Protein product: CASSLTSGFYTDTQYF. This chain connects TRBV7-2 to TRBJ2-3, with 9 positions matching TRBD2. V lost 3 bases to trimming and J lost 2 bases; unmatched junction nucleotides: 6. The CDR3 runs 16 residues. Germline lookup yields CDR1 SGHTA and CDR2 FQGNSA.

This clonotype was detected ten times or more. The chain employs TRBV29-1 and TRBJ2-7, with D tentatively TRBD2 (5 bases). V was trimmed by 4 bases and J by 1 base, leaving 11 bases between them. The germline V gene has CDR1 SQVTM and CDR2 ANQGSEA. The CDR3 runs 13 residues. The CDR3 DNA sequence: TGCAGCGTTGCTTCCGGGGAGTCCTACGAGCAGTACTTC. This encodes CSVASGESYEQYF.

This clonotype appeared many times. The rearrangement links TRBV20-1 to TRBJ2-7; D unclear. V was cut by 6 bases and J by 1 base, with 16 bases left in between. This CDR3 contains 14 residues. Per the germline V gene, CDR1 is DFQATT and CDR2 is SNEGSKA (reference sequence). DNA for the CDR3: TGCAGTGCCCAGCCGTGGGCGAATTCCTACGAGCAGTACTTC. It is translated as CSAQPWANSYEQYF.

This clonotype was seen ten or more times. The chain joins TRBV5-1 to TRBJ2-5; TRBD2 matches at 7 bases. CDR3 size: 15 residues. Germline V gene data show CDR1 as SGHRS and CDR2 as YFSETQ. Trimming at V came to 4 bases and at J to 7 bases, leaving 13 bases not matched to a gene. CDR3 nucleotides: TGCGCCAGCAGCACCATGCTAGCGGCCCCGCGGACCCAGTACTTC. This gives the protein CASSTMLAAPRTQYF.

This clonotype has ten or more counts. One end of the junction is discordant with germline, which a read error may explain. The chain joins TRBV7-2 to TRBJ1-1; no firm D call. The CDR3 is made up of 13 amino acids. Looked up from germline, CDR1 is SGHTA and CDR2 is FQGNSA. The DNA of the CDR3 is TGTGCCAGCATCTTAGAACGCGGCACTGAAGCTTTCTTT. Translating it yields CASILERGTEAFF.

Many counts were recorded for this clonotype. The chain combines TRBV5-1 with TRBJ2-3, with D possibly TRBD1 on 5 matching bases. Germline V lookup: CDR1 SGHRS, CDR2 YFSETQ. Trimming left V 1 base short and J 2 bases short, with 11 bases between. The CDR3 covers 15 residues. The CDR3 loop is CASSLTRAPTDTQYF. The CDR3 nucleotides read TGCGCCAGCAGCTTGACCAGGGCCCCCACAGATACGCAGTATTTT.

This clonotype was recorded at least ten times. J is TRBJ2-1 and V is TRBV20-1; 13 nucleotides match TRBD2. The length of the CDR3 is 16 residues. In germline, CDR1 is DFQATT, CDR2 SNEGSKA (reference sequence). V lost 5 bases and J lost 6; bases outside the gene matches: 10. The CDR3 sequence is CSARRARTSGSNEQFF. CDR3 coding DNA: TGCAGTGCTCGAAGGGCCCGGACTAGCGGGAGCAATGAGCAGTTCTTC.

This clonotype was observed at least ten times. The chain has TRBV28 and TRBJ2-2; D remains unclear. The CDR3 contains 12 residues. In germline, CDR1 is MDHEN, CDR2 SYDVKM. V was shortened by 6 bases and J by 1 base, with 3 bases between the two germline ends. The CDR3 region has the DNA TGTGCCAGCAGCAAGAACACCGGGGAGCTGTTTTTT. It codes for CASSKNTGELFF.

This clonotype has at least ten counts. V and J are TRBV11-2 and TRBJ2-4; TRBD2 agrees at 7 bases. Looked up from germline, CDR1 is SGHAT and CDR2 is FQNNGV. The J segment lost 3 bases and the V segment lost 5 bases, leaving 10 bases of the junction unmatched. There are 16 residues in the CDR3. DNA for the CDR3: TGTGCCAGCAGCAAAATCAGCGGGATCGTCAAAAACATTCAGTACTTC. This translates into CASSKISGIVKNIQYF.

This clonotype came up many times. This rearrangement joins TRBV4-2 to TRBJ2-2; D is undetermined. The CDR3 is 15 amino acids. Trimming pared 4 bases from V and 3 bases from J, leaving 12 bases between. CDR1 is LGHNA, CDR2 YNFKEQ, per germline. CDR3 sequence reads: CASSPPWKDTGELFF. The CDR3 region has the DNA TGTGCCAGCAGCCCTCCCTGGAAGGACACCGGGGAGCTGTTTTTT.

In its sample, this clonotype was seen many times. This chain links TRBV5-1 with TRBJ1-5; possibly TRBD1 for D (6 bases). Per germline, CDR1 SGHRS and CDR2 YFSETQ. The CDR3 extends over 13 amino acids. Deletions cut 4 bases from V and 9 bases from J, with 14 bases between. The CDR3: CASSLAGDRPQHF. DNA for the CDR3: TGCGCCAGCAGCCTAGCAGGGGATCGGCCCCAGCATTTT.

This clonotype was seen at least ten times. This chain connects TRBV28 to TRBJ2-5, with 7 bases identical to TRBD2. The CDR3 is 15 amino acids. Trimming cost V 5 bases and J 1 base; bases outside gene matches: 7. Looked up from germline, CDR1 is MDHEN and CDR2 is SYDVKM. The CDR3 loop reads CASSPPLAAQETQYF. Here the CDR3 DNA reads TGTGCCAGCAGTCCCCCTCTAGCGGCCCAAGAGACCCAGTACTTC.

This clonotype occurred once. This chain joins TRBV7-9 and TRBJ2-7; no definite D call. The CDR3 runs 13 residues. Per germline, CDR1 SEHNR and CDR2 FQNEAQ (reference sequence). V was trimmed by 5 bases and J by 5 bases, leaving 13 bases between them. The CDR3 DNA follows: TGTGCCAGCAGCGGAGACGGGTCCCACGAGCAGTACTTC. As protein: CASSGDGSHEQYF.

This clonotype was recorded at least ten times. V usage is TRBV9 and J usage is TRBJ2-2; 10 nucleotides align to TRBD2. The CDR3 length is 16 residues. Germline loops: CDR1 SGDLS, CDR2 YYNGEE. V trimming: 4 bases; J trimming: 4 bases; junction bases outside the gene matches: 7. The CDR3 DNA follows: TGTGCCAGCAGCTTCGGGACTAGCGTTCGCACCGGGGAGCTGTTTTTT. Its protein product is CASSFGTSVRTGELFF.

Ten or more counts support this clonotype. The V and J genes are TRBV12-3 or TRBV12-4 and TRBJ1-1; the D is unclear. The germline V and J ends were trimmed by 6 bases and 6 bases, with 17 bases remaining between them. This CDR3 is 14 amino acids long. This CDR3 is CASRSEPTGAEAFF. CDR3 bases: TGTGCCAGCAGGTCCGAACCCACGGGCGCTGAAGCTTTCTTT.

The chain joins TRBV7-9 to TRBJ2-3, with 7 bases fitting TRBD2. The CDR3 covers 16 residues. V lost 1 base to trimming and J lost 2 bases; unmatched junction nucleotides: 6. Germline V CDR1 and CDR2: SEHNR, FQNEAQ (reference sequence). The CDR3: CASSLGGLAVTDTQYF. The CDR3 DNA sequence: TGTGCCAGCAGCTTAGGAGGGCTAGCGGTCACAGATACGCAGTATTTT.

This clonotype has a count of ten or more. The CDR3, as DNA: TGCAGCGGGACACAAGGAGAGACCCAGTACTTC. This encodes CSGTQGETQYF. The chain combines TRBV29-1 with TRBJ2-5, with D possibly TRBD1 on 5 matching bases. This CDR3 comprises 11 residues. With 7 bases removed from V and 4 bases from J, the gap between germline ends came to 10 bases. Germline CDR1 is SQVTM and CDR2 is ANQGSEA. Filled out from reference TRBV29-1 and TRBJ2-5, the complete variable domain reads SAVISQKPSRDICQRGTSLTIQCQVDSQVTMMFWYRQQPGQSLTLIATANQGSEATYESGFVIDKFPISRPNLTFSTLTVSNMSPEDSSIYLCSGTQGETQYFGPGTRLLVL.

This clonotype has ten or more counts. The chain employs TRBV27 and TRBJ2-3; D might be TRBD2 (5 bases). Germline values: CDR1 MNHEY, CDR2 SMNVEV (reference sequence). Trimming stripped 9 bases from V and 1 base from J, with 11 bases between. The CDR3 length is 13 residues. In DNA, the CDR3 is TGTGCCAGTGGCGGCGGGCGCACAGATACGCAGTATTTT. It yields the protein CASGGGRTDTQYF.

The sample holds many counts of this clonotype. CDR3 in amino acids: CASSPRTGAHTEAFF. Here the CDR3 DNA reads TGTGCCAGCAGCCCTCGGACAGGGGCGCACACTGAAGCTTTCTTT. This chain links TRBV7-2 with TRBJ1-1; TRBD1 matches at 9 bases. CDR3 length equals 15 residues. The V and J ends lost 5 bases and 3 bases, in that order; junction bases with no gene match: 7. CDR1 is SGHTA and CDR2 is FQGNSA in the germline V gene.

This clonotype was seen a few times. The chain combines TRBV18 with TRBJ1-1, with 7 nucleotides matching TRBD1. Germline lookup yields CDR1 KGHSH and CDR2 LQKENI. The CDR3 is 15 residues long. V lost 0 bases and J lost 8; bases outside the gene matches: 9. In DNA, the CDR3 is TGTGCCAGCTCACCACCGGAGGAGGGGGCGGCCGAAGCTTTCTTT. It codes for CASSPPEEGAAEAFF.

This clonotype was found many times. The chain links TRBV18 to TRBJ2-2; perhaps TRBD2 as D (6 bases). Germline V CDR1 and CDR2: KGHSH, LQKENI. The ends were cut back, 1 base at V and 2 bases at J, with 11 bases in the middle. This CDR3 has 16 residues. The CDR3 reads CASSPRTGVNTGELFF. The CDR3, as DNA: TGTGCCAGCTCACCACGTACGGGAGTAAACACCGGGGAGCTGTTTTTT.

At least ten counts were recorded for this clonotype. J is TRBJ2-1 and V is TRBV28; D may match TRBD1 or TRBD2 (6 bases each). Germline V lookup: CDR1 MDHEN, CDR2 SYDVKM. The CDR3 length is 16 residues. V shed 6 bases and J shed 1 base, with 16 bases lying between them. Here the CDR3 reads CASSSEGGRSYNEQFF. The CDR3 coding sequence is TGTGCCAGCAGCAGCGAGGGGGGTAGGTCCTACAATGAGCAGTTCTTC.

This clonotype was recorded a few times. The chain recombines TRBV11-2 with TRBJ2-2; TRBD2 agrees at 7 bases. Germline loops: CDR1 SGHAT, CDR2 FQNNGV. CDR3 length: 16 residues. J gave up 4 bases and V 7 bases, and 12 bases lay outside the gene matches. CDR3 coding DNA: TGTGCCAGCAAATTCGGCGGGAGTAGCGGCACCGGGGAGCTGTTTTTT. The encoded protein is CASKFGGSSGTGELFF.

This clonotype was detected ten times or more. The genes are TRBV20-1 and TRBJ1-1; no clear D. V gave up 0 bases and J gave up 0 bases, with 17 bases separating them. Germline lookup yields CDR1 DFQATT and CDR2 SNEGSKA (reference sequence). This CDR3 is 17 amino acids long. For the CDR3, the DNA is TGCAGTGCTAGAGATTCAGGACCGACCTTGATGAACACTGAAGCTTTCTTT. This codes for CSARDSGPTLMNTEAFF.

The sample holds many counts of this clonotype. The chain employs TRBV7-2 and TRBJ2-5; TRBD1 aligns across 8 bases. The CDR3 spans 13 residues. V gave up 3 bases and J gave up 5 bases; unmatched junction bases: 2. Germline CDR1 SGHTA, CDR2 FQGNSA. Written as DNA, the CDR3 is TGTGCCAGCAGCTTGACAGGGGTGGAGACCCAGTACTTC. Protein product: CASSLTGVETQYF.